Listed below are T cell receptor beta chains from one sample, sequenced in a study of blood T cell repertoires in COVID-19. The assay was immunoSEQ multiplex PCR, and TCRdb's table has in-frame clones only and misses some. Of about 77,000 clones listed, about 92% were seen once; the top ten hold roughly 15%. Material: peripheral blood. The receptors stem from a woman older than 75 with active or convalescent COVID-19. The CDR3 runs from the conserved cysteine through the conserved F or W. The D gene is left open where the match is weak. The size of a clone is reported for some rows only, either as once, few or many, or as a class for expanded clones.

V: TRBV2
J: TRBJ2-1
size: NA
D: NA
CDR3: CASRGSPTYNEQFF
DNA: TGTGCCAGCCGGGGGTCGCCAACTTACAATGAGCAGTTCTTC

V: TRBV7-2
J: TRBJ1-2
size: NA
D: TRBD1
CDR3: CASSQWGQGARGTYGYTF
DNA: TGTGCCAGCAGCCAGTGGGGGCAGGGGGCGCGAGGGACCTATGGCTACACCTTC

V: TRBV28
J: TRBJ2-5
size: NA
D: TRBD2
CDR3: CATRLAGGRGQETQYF
DNA: TGTGCCACCCGACTAGCGGGGGGCCGGGGACAAGAGACCCAGTACTTC

V: TRBV4-1
J: TRBJ1-4
size: NA
D: NA
CDR3: CASSPQGTTNEKLFF
DNA: TGCGCCAGCAGCCCCCAGGGTACAACTAATGAAAAACTGTTTTTT

V: TRBV19
J: TRBJ1-5
size: NA
D: TRBD1
CDR3: CASTLGQGNSNQPQHF
DNA: TGTGCCAGTACCCTGGGACAGGGCAATAGCAATCAGCCCCAGCATTTT

V: TRBV30
J: TRBJ2-7
size: NA
D: NA
CDR3: CAWSLSEDYEQYF
DNA: TGTGCCTGGAGCTTATCAGAAGACTACGAGCAGTACTTC

V: TRBV5-8
J: TRBJ2-1
size: NA
D: NA
CDR3: CASSLRFSSYNEQFF
DNA: TGTGCCAGCAGCTTGCGCTTTAGCTCCTACAATGAGCAGTTCTTC

V: TRBV7-2
J: TRBJ1-5
size: NA
D: TRBD1
CDR3: CASSARGMGNQPQHF
DNA: TGTGCCAGCAGCGCCAGGGGGATGGGCAATCAGCCCCAGCATTTT

V: TRBV6-4
J: TRBJ2-6
size: NA
D: NA
CDR3: CASSESGANVLTF
DNA: TGTGCCAGCAGCGAGTCGGGGGCCAACGTCCTGACTTTC

V: TRBV4-1
J: TRBJ1-4
size: NA
D: NA
CDR3: CASSQDGEKLFF
DNA: TGCGCCAGCAGCCAAGACGGTGAAAAACTGTTTTTT

V: TRBV7-6
J: TRBJ2-1
size: few
D: NA
CDR3: CASSYTGSAQFF
DNA: TGTGCCAGCAGCTATACAGGGAGTGCGCAGTTCTTC

V: TRBV7-8
J: TRBJ2-7
size: NA
D: NA
CDR3: CASSLVGEAYEQYF
DNA: TGTGCCAGCAGCTTAGTGGGGGAGGCCTACGAGCAGTACTTC

V: TRBV7-2
J: TRBJ2-5
size: NA
D: NA
CDR3: CASSPQYGGQETQYF
DNA: TGTGCCAGCAGCCCACAATACGGGGGCCAAGAGACCCAGTACTTC

V: TRBV4-3
J: TRBJ1-5
size: NA
D: NA
CDR3: CASSQDPRATQPQHF
DNA: TGCGCCAGCAGCCAAGATCCGAGGGCTACTCAGCCCCAGCATTTT

V: TRBV30
J: TRBJ1-6
size: NA
D: NA
CDR3: CAWSGQFRNSPLHF
DNA: TGTGCCTGGAGTGGACAGTTCCGTAATTCACCCCTCCACTTT

V: TRBV4-2
J: TRBJ1-5
size: NA
D: NA
CDR3: CASSQDLGGNQPQHF
DNA: TGTGCCAGCAGCCAAGATCTCGGGGGCAATCAGCCCCAGCATTTT

V: TRBV9
J: TRBJ2-3
size: NA
D: TRBD2
CDR3: CASSVGSSGGAGTDTQYF
DNA: TGTGCCAGCAGCGTAGGTAGTAGCGGGGGGGCCGGCACAGATACGCAGTATTTT

V: TRBV2
J: TRBJ1-1
size: NA
D: TRBD1
CDR3: CASRGQGAGGTEAFF
DNA: TGTGCCAGCAGAGGACAGGGGGCTGGGGGCACTGAAGCTTTCTTT

V: TRBV6-5
J: TRBJ1-6
size: NA
D: NA
CDR3: CASSYSGGRCNSPLHF
DNA: TGTGCCAGCAGTTACTCGGGGGGACGGTGTAATTCACCCCTCCACTTT